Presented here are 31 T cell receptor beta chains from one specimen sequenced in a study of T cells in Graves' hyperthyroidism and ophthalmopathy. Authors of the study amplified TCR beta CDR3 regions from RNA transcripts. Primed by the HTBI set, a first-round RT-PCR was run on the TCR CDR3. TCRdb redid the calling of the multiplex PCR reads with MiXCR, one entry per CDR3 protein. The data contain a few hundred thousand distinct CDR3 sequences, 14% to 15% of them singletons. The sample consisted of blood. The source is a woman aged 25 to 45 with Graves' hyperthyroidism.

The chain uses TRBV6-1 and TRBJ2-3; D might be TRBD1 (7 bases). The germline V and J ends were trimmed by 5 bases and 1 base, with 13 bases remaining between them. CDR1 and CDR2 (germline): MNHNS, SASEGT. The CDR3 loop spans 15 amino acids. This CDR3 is CASSPQGGGTDTQYF. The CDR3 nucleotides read TGTGCCAGCAGTCCCCAGGGGGGCGGCACAGATACGCAGTATTTT.

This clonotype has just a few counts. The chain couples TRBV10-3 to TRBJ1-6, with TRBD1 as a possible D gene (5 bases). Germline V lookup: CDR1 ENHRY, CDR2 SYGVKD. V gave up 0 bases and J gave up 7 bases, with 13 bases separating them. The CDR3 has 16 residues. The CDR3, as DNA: TGTGCCATCAGTGAGTCCGGGACCGGCGGGAATTCACCCCTCCACTTT. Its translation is CAISESGTGGNSPLHF.

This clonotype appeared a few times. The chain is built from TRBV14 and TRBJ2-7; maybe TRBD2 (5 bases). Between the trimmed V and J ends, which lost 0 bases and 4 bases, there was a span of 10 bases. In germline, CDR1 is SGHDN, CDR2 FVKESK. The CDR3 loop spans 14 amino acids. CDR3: CASSQEGWRYEQYF. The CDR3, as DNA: TGTGCCAGCAGCCAAGAGGGGTGGAGGTACGAGCAGTACTTC.

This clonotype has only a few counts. CDR3: CASSHGADAVTGELFF. The CDR3 nucleotides read TGCGCCAGCAGCCATGGAGCGGATGCCGTCACCGGGGAGCTGTTTTTT. The chain carries TRBV4-1 and TRBJ2-2, with D possibly matching TRBD2 (5 bases). Germline V CDR1 and CDR2: MGHRA, YSYEKL. Trimming cost V 3 bases and J 4 bases, with 15 bases left between them. The CDR3 covers 16 residues.

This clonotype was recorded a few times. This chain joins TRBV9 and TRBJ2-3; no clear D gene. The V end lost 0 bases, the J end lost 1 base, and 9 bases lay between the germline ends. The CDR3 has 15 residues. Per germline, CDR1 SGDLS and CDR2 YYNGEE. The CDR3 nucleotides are TGTGCCAGCAGCGTAGAAATGCTACGCACAGATACGCAGTATTTT. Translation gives CASSVEMLRTDTQYF.

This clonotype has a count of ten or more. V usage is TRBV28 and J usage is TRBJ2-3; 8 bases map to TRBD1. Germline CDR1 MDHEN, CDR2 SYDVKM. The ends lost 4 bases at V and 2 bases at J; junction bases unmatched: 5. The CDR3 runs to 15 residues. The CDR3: CASSSRTGITDTQYF. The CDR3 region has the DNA TGTGCCAGCAGTTCCAGGACAGGGATCACAGATACGCAGTATTTT.

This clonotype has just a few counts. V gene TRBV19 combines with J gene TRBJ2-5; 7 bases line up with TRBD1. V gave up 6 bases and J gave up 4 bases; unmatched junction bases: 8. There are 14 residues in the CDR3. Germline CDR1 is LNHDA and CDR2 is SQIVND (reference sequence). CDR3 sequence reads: CASRGTAKGETQYF. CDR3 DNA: TGTGCCAGTAGGGGGACAGCCAAAGGAGAGACCCAGTACTTC.

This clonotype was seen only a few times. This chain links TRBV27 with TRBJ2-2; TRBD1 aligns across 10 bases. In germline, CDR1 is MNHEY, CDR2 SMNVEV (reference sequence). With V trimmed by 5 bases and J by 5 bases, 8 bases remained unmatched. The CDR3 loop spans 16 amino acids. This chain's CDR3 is CASSGRTGGWTGELFF. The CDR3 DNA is TGTGCCAGCAGTGGACGGACAGGGGGATGGACCGGGGAGCTGTTTTTT.

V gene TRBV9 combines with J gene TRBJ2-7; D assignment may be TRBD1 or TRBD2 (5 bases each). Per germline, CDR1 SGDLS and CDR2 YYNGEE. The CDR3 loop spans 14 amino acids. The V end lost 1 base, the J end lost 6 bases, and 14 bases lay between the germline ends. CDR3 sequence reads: CASSVTETRGEQYF. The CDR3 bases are TGTGCCAGCAGCGTAACAGAGACGAGGGGCGAGCAGTACTTC.

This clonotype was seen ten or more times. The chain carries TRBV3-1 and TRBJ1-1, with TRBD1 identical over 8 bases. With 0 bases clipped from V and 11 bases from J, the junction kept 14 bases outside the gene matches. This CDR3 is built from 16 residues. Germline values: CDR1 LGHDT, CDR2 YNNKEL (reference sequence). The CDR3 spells CASSQDRIDRTGRAFF. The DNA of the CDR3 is TGTGCCAGCAGCCAAGACCGAATAGATCGGACAGGGCGGGCTTTCTTT.

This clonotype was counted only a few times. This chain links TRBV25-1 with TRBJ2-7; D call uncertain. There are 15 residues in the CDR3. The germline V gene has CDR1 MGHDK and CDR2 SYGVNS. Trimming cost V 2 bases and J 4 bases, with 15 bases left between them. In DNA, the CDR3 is TGTGCCAGCAGTGAAGACAATAAGGGCTTGTACGAGCAGTACTTC. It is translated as CASSEDNKGLYEQYF.

CDR3: CASSMGGASTDTQYF. CDR3 coding DNA: TGTGCCAGTAGTATGGGAGGAGCCTCCACAGATACGCAGTATTTT. The gene calls are TRBV19 and TRBJ2-3; a weak D match, TRBD2 (6 bases). The ends were cut back, 3 bases at V and 2 bases at J, with 12 bases in the middle. Per germline, CDR1 LNHDA and CDR2 SQIVND (reference sequence). This CDR3 contains 15 residues.

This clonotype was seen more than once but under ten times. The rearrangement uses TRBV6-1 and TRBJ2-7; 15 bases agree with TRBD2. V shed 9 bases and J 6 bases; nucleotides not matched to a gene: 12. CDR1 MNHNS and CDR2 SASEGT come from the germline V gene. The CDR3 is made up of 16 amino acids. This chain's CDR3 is CASSGLAGGVGGEQYF. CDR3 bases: TGTGCCAGTTCGGGACTAGCGGGAGGTGTAGGGGGCGAGCAGTACTTC.

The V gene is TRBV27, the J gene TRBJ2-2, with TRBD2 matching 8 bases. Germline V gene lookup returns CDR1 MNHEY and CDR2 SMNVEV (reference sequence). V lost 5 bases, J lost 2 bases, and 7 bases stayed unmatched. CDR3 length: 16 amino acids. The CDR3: CASSPKGLVNTGELFF. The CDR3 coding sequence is TGTGCCAGCAGTCCCAAGGGACTAGTTAACACCGGGGAGCTGTTTTTT.

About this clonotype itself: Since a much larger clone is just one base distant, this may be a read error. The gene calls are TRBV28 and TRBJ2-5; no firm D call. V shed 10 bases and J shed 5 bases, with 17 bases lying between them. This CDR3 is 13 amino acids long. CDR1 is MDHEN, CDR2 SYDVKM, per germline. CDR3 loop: CANSSGSLETQYF. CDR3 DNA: TGTGCCAACAGCTCCGGAAGTTTGGAGACCCAGTACTTC. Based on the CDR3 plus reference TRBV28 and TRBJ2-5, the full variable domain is DVKVTQSSRYLVKRTGEKVFLECVQDMDHENMFWYRQDPGLGLRLIYFSYDVKMKEKGDIPEGYSVSREKKERFSLILESASTNQTSMYLCANSSGSLETQYFGPGTRLLVL.

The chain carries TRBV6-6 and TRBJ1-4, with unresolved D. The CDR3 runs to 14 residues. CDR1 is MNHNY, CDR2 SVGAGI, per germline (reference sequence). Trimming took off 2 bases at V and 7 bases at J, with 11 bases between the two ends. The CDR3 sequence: CASSYGPRSEKLFF. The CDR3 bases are TGTGCCAGCAGTTACGGCCCAAGGAGTGAAAAACTGTTTTTT.

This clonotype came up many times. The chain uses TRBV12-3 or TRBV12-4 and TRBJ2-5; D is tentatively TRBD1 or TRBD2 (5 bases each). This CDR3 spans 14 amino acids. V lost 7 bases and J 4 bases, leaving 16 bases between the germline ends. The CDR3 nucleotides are TGTGCCAGCAATAGAAGGGGAGAGGGAGAGACCCAGTACTTC. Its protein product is CASNRRGEGETQYF.

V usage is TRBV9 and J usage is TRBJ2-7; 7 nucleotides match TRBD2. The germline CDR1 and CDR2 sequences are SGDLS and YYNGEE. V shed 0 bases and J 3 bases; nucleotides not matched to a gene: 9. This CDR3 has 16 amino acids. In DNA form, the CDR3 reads TGTGCCAGCAGCGTAGGTGCGGGGGTTAGACTCTACGAGCAGTACTTC. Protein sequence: CASSVGAGVRLYEQYF.

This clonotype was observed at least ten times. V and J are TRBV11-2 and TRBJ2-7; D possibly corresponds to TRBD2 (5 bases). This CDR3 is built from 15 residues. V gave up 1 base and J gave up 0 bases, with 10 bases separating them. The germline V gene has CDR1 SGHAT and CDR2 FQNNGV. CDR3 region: CASSLGEGSSYEQYF. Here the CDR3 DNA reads TGTGCCAGCAGCTTAGGGGAAGGGAGCTCCTACGAGCAGTACTTC.

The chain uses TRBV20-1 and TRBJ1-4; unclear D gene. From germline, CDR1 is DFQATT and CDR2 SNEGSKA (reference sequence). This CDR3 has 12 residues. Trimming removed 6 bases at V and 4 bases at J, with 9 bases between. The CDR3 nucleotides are TGCAGTGCCCGGACGGATAATGAAAAACTGTTTTTT. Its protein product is CSARTDNEKLFF.

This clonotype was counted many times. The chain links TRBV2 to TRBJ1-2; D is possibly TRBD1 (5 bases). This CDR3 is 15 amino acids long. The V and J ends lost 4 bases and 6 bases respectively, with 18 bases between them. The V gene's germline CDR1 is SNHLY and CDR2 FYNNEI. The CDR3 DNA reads TGTGCCAGCAGTGTGGGGCTGAACAGTGTCAATGGCTACACCTTC. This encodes CASSVGLNSVNGYTF.

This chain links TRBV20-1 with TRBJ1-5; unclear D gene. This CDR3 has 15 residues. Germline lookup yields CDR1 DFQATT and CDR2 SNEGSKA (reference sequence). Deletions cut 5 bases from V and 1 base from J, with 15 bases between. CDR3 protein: CSAQESRGSNQPQHF. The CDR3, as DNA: TGCAGTGCTCAGGAGAGCCGTGGAAGCAATCAGCCCCAGCATTTT.

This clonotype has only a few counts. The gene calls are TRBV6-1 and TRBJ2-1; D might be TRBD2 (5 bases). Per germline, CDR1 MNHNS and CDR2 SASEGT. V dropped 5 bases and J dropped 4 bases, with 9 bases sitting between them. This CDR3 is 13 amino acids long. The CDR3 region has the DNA TGTGCCAGCAGTTATCCGGGGTACAATGAGCAGTTCTTC. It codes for CASSYPGYNEQFF.

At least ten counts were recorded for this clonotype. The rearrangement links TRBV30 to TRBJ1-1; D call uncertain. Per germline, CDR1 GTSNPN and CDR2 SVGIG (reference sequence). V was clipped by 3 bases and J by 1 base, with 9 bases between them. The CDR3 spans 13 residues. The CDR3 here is CAWRGQPNTEAFF. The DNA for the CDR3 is TGTGCCTGGAGAGGCCAGCCGAACACTGAAGCTTTCTTT. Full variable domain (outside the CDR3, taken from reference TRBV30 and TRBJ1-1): SQTIHQWPATLVQPVGSPLSLECTVEGTSNPNLYWYRQAAGRGLQLLFYSVGIGQISSEVPQNLSASRPQDRQFILSSKKLLLSDSGFYLCAWRGQPNTEAFFGQGTRLTVV.

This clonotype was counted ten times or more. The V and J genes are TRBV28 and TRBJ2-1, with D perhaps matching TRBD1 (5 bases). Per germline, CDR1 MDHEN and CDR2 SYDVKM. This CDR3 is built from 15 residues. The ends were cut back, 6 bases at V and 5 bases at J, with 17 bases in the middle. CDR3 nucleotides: TGTGCCAGCAGCAATCCAAGGGGATGGGACAATGAGCAGTTCTTC. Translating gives CASSNPRGWDNEQFF.

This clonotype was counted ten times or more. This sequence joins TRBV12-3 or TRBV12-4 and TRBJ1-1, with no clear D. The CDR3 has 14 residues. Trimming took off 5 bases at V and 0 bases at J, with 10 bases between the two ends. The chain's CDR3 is CASSARVVNTEAFF. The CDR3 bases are TGTGCCAGCAGTGCACGGGTGGTGAACACTGAAGCTTTCTTT.

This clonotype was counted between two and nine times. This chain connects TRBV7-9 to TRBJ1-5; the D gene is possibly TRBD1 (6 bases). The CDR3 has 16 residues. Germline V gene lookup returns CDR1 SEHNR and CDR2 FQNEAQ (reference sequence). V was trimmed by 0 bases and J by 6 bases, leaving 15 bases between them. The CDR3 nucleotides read TGTGCCAGCAGCTTAGCACAGGGCCCGAGGGGTCAGCCCCAGCATTTT. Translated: CASSLAQGPRGQPQHF.

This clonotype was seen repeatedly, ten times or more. CDR3 residues: CAWSAGQGVIQYF. The CDR3 DNA reads as TGTGCCTGGAGCGCGGGACAGGGGGTGATTCAGTACTTC. V gene TRBV30 combines with J gene TRBJ2-4; 11 nucleotides agree with TRBD1. Germline CDR1 is GTSNPN and CDR2 is SVGIG (reference sequence). The CDR3 totals 13 residues. Trimming removed 3 bases from V and 10 bases from J; junction bases left unmatched: 5.

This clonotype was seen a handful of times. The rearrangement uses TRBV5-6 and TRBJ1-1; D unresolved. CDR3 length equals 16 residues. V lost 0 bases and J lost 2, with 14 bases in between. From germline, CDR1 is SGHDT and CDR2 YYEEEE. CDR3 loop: CASSLATAGRNTEAFF. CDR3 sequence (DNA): TGTGCCAGCAGCTTGGCCACGGCGGGGAGAAACACTGAAGCTTTCTTT.

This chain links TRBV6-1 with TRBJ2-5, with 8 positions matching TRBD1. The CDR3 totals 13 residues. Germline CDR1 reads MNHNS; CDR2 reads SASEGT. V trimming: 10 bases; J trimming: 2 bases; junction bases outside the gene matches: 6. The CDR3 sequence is CATLDRVQETQYF. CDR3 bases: TGTGCCACCTTGGACAGGGTGCAAGAGACCCAGTACTTC.

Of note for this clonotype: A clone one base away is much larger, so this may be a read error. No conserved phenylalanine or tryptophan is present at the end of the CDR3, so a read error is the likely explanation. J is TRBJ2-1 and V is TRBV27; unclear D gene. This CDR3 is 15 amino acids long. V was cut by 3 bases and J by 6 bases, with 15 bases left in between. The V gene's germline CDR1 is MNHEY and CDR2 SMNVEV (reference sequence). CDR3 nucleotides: TGTGCCAGCAGTTTGAGCGACAATAGAGGCAATGAGCAGTTCTCC. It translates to CASSLSDNRGNEQFS.